What follows is one TCR beta chain and its context. The antigen is not known. These data originate in a study of OX40 agonist ivuxolimab in advanced cancers. Study-level information: Dose-escalation patients were diagnosed with hepatocellular carcinoma, melanoma, renal cell cancer or head and neck cancer.

Profiling relied on immunoSEQ multiplex PCR, and the TCRdb table lists in-frame clones only, not all of them. Among 50,000 to 70,000 clones listed, roughly nine tenths were seen once. Notes on the study in general: Still undetermined is the antigen specificity of the expanded peripheral T cells. At 0.1-3.0 mg/kg, partial responders had clonal expansion among the lowest observed. On average, CD8+ T cells had more expanded clones than CD4+.

CDR3 length: 14 amino acids. The germline V and J ends were trimmed by 4 bases and 6 bases, with 15 bases remaining between them. In germline, CDR1 is MGHRA, CDR2 YSYEKL. The V call is TRBV4-1, the J call TRBJ1-1; D not certain. Sequencing was performed on CD4+ or CD8+ T cells sorted from blood, taken in a trial of the OX40 agonist ivuxolimab. The clonotype was recovered from an adult with an advanced solid tumor such as melanoma, head and neck, liver or kidney cancer. CDR3 region: CASSLDIMSAEAFF. In DNA form, the CDR3 reads TGCGCCAGCAGCCTCGATATAATGAGCGCTGAAGCTTTCTTT.